This T cell receptor beta chain was recorded in a study of cytomegalovirus exposure and HLA in healthy donors. Overall study results and limits: 87-base-pair reads could not separate some V segments, including TRBV6-2 and TRBV6-3. Looking again later, the authors saw that most CMV-associated TCR beta chains seemed HLA-restricted.

In the case of this clone: Its cognate antigen is unknown.

V shed 2 bases and J shed 3 bases, with 7 bases lying between them. Germline assignment: CDR1 MNHEY and CDR2 SVGAGI. CDR3 length: 14 residues. Researchers ran the PCR with 60 Vbeta and 13 Jbeta primers. The assay was immunoSEQ multiplex PCR, and TCRdb's table has in-frame clones only and misses some. The sample has about 140,000 clones, 70% to 80% seen once. Sequenced material: PBMCs. The clonotype was recovered from a male donor in good health and CMV-seronegative. The chain combines TRBV6-5 with TRBJ1-4; D not certain. Written as DNA, the CDR3 is TGTGCCAGCAGTTACAGCTACTCTAATGAAAAACTGTTTTTT. It codes for CASSYSYSNEKLFF.